This paragraph covers one T cell receptor beta chain sequence. Its antigen is not identified. The data were taken from a study of beta chain features in type 1 diabetes. Study findings and constraints: The study left unresolved whether HLA type influences TCRB rearrangement. Type 1 diabetes patients showed a moderate but significant shortening of TCRB CDR3s in all four CD4+ subsets.

What was sequenced were expressed TCRB transcripts, since all of the isolated RNA had been reverse transcribed. Measured with immunoSEQ multiplex PCR; TCRdb has only the in-frame clones, and not every one. The profile shows around 160,000 clones, about 8.3% of them singletons. Germline CDR1 is LGHNA and CDR2 is YNFKEQ. The CDR3 has 17 residues. Losses at the gene ends were 0 bases for V and 3 bases for J; bases not matched to a gene: 8. On average, the one heparinised blood draw given by each donor was about 100 mL. This clonotype was obtained from a woman aged 18-29 years with type 1 diabetes. The sample was central memory CD4+ T cells from blood. The chain couples TRBV4-2 to TRBJ2-1; the match to TRBD2 covers 7 bases. The CDR3 nucleotides are TGTGCCAGCAGCCAAGATGCAGCTAGCGGAAGCTACAATGAGCAGTTCTTC. Amino acids: CASSQDAASGSYNEQFF.